These 14 T cell receptor beta chains originate from one sample sequenced in a study of blood T cell repertoires in COVID-19. Sequencing was performed with immunoSEQ multiplex PCR; in TCRdb, only in-frame clones are kept and a portion is missing. The sample carries some 30,000 clones, 75% to 90% recorded once. The sequencing sample was made of peripheral blood. The receptors were sampled from a woman over 75 with active or convalescent COVID-19.

The V call is TRBV19, the J call TRBJ1-6; 8 bases line up with TRBD1. The CDR3 totals 14 residues. V shed 6 bases and J 4 bases; nucleotides not matched to a gene: 2. Germline V gene sequence: CDR1 LNHDA, CDR2 SQIVND (reference sequence). The CDR3 bases are TGTGCCAGTAGCTGGGACAGGTATAATTCACCCCTCCACTTT. This encodes CASSWDRYNSPLHF.

The chain employs TRBV29-1 and TRBJ2-3, with 10 bases lining up with TRBD1. This CDR3 is 14 amino acids long. Germline V gene data show CDR1 as SQVTM and CDR2 as ANQGSEA. V lost 6 bases and J lost 2; bases outside the gene matches: 5. For the CDR3, the DNA is TGCAGCGTCGGGACAGGGGTGTTCACAGATACGCAGTATTTT. It is translated as CSVGTGVFTDTQYF.

The chain is built from TRBV7-8 and TRBJ2-7, with TRBD1 matching 11 bases. Losses at the gene ends were 3 bases for V and 0 bases for J; bases not matched to a gene: 4. CDR1 SGHVS and CDR2 FQNEAQ come from the germline V gene. The CDR3 runs 16 residues. The CDR3 sequence is CASSFGTGGASYEQYF. The CDR3 DNA reads as TGTGCCAGCAGCTTCGGGACAGGGGGGGCCTCCTACGAGCAGTACTTC. Full variable domain (rest looked up from reference TRBV7-8 and TRBJ2-7): GAGVSQSPRYKVAKRGQDVALRCDPISGHVSLFWYQQALGQGPEFLTYFQNEAQLDKSGLPSDRFFAERPEGSVSTLKIQRTQQEDSAVYLCASSFGTGGASYEQYFGPGTRLTVT.

The rearrangement uses TRBV7-9 and TRBJ2-2; a weak D match, TRBD1 (6 bases). V was cut by 1 base and J by 4 bases, with 7 bases left in between. The germline V gene has CDR1 SEHNR and CDR2 FQNEAQ (reference sequence). This CDR3 spans 14 amino acids. The CDR3 DNA reads TGTGCCAGCAGCTTAGACAGGGCCACCGGGGAGCTGTTTTTT. Protein: CASSLDRATGELFF.

The chain carries TRBV12-3 or TRBV12-4 and TRBJ2-1; TRBD2 might be the D (5 bases). The CDR3 consists of 12 residues. V was shortened by 2 bases and J by 8 bases, with 7 bases between the two germline ends. CDR3 DNA: TGTGCCAGCAGTTTATGGGAGTATGAGCAGTTCTTC. This sequence encodes CASSLWEYEQFF.

The chain couples TRBV28 to TRBJ2-1, with 8 positions matching TRBD2. After removal of 1 base from V and 2 bases from J, the junction contained 4 bases not matched to a gene. The germline V gene has CDR1 MDHEN and CDR2 SYDVKM. The CDR3 runs 16 residues. CDR3 amino acids: CASSLFSGATYNEQFF. For the CDR3, the DNA is TGTGCCAGCAGTTTATTTAGCGGGGCTACCTACAATGAGCAGTTCTTC.

The chain links TRBV18 to TRBJ1-5, with TRBD1 as a possible D gene (6 bases). V lost 7 bases and J lost 0, with 13 bases in between. This CDR3 contains 15 residues. CDR1 KGHSH and CDR2 LQKENI come from the germline V gene. This chain's CDR3 is CASWQGSNSNQPQHF. In nucleotides, the CDR3 is TGTGCCAGCTGGCAGGGGAGCAATAGCAATCAGCCCCAGCATTTT.

The J gene is TRBJ2-7, the V gene TRBV7-6; 9 nucleotides align to TRBD1. V gave up 4 bases and J gave up 5 bases; unmatched junction bases: 6. Germline values: CDR1 SGHVS, CDR2 FNYEAQ. The CDR3 contains 14 residues. The CDR3 coding sequence is TGTGCCAGCAGCTCAACAGGGGGCTTCGACGAGCAGTACTTC. Translating it yields CASSSTGGFDEQYF.

The V and J genes are TRBV6-1 and TRBJ2-3; 9 bases are shared with TRBD2. Germline V lookup: CDR1 MNHNS, CDR2 SASEGT. The junction had 15 bases not matched to a gene; V was cut back by 2 bases and J by 0 bases. This CDR3 is 20 amino acids long. The DNA for the CDR3 is TGTGCCAGCAGTGAACGACCTCTCGCCGGGACTAGCATTAGCACAGATACGCAGTATTTT. It yields the protein CASSERPLAGTSISTDTQYF.

V gene TRBV10-3 combines with J gene TRBJ1-2, with D hard to call. The germline gives CDR1 ENHRY, CDR2 SYGVKD. V was cut by 0 bases and J by 8 bases, with 7 bases left in between. CDR3 size: 12 residues. The CDR3 nucleotides are TGTGCCATCAGTGAGTCAATGGAGGGCTACACCTTC. Amino acids: CAISESMEGYTF.

The rearrangement links TRBV18 to TRBJ1-6; D gene unclear. Trimming took 6 bases from V and 10 from J, leaving 19 bases between them. The CDR3 runs 15 residues. Germline V CDR1 and CDR2: KGHSH, LQKENI. For the CDR3, the DNA is TGTGCCAGCTCTCAATCCGGGAAGATGGGATCACCCCTCCACTTT. Translating gives CASSQSGKMGSPLHF.

The chain employs TRBV28 and TRBJ2-1; D may be TRBD1 (6 bases). CDR1 and CDR2 from the germline V gene are MDHEN and SYDVKM. The CDR3 consists of 15 residues. V was clipped by 0 bases and J by 7 bases, with 13 bases between them. In DNA, the CDR3 is TGTGCCAGCAGTTTATGGCAGGGGCAGGTAAATGAGCAGTTCTTC. As protein: CASSLWQGQVNEQFF.

The table lists this clone with a few counts. This chain links TRBV6-5 with TRBJ1-1, with 10 bases that match TRBD1. Losses at the gene ends were 10 bases for V and 4 bases for J; bases not matched to a gene: 12. This CDR3 is built from 15 residues. Germline values: CDR1 MNHEY, CDR2 SVGAGI. CDR3 DNA: TGTGCCACAGGGGGGGACAGGGGAAAATTCACTGAAGCTTTCTTT. It yields the protein CATGGDRGKFTEAFF.

This chain connects TRBV10-3 to TRBJ1-2; the D gene is possibly TRBD1 (6 bases). Germline V gives CDR1 ENHRY, CDR2 SYGVKD. This CDR3 is built from 14 residues. V was trimmed by 3 bases and J by 2 bases, leaving 10 bases between them. The DNA of the CDR3 is TGTGCCATCAGTGACCGGGACACCAACTATGGCTACACCTTC. Its translation is CAISDRDTNYGYTF.